Shown below are 29 T cell receptor beta chains from a single sample sequenced in a study of shared clonotypes between healthy human individuals. Measured with immunoSEQ multiplex PCR; TCRdb has only the in-frame clones, and not every one. The sample shows over 2 million clones, about 95% of them seen only once. CD8 cells regarded as naive lacked CD45RO, were positively chosen for CCR7, and omitted terminally differentiated effector memory CD45RA+ cells. Sequencing was carried out using naive CD8+ T cells sorted from blood. The receptor set was obtained from a man aged 18 to 35 in good health.

The V gene is TRBV19, the J gene TRBJ1-5; D perhaps matches TRBD1 (6 bases). Trimming took 6 bases from V and 1 from J, leaving 16 bases between them. The CDR3 has 16 amino acids. Germline assignment: CDR1 LNHDA and CDR2 SQIVND (reference sequence). The CDR3 loop reads CASRPPGTRSNQPQHF. In DNA form, the CDR3 reads TGTGCCAGTAGGCCTCCCGGGACACGGAGCAATCAGCCCCAGCATTTT.

Only one count was recorded for this clone. The J gene is TRBJ1-3, the V gene TRBV6-1; 9 nucleotides line up with TRBD1. Trimming removed 4 bases from V and 4 bases from J; junction bases left unmatched: 5. The CDR3 has 15 residues. Germline V CDR1 and CDR2: MNHNS, SASEGT. This CDR3 is CASSGRTGVGNTIYF. The CDR3 nucleotides are TGTGCCAGCAGTGGGAGGACAGGGGTCGGAAACACCATATATTTT.

The sample holds one count of this clone. V usage is TRBV29-1 and J usage is TRBJ1-5; 8 bases line up with TRBD1. The CDR3 contains 13 residues. V lost 4 bases to trimming and J lost 6 bases; unmatched junction nucleotides: 5. Germline CDR1 and CDR2: SQVTM and ANQGSEA. CDR3 DNA sequence: TGCAGCGTTGGGCAGGGGGCGGGTCAGCCCCAGCATTTT. Its protein product is CSVGQGAGQPQHF.

The chain carries TRBV10-1 and TRBJ1-1; D is unclear. V was shortened by 3 bases and J by 0 bases, with 5 bases between the two germline ends. This CDR3 has 13 amino acids. The germline CDR1 and CDR2 sequences are WNHNN and SYGVQD (reference sequence). The CDR3 sequence: CASSDELNTEAFF. The DNA for the CDR3 is TGCGCCAGCAGTGACGAGTTGAACACTGAAGCTTTCTTT.

The chain recombines TRBV10-3 with TRBJ2-3, with D perhaps matching TRBD2 (5 bases). Germline CDR1 reads ENHRY; CDR2 reads SYGVKD. The ends were cut back, 2 bases at V and 2 bases at J, with 11 bases in the middle. This CDR3 has 15 amino acids. CDR3 nucleotides: TGTGCCATCAGTGAGGCCGAGCGGTTCACAGATACGCAGTATTTT. This gives the protein CAISEAERFTDTQYF.

This clone was seen once. Other DNA sequences in the same sample also yield this CDR3. This sequence joins TRBV27 and TRBJ2-1; D is uncertain. The CDR3 extends over 14 amino acids. Germline assignment: CDR1 MNHEY and CDR2 SMNVEV (reference sequence). V was trimmed by 3 bases and J by 3 bases, leaving 9 bases between them. In nucleotides, the CDR3 is TGTGCCAGCAGTTTCACGGGTAGCTACAATGAGCAGTTCTTC. The encoded protein is CASSFTGSYNEQFF.

The gene calls are TRBV29-1 and TRBJ1-2, with 10 bases fitting TRBD1. Trimming cost V 7 bases and J 8 bases; bases outside gene matches: 13. The germline gives CDR1 SQVTM, CDR2 ANQGSEA. CDR3 length: 14 residues. The CDR3 region is CSAESATGGAGYTF. The CDR3 region has the DNA TGCAGCGCCGAATCCGCGACAGGGGGCGCGGGCTACACCTTC.

V gene TRBV28 combines with J gene TRBJ1-1, with D unclear. The V end was cut by 5 bases, the J end by 6 bases, with 13 bases between. The CDR3 is 13 amino acids. CDR1 and CDR2 from the germline V gene are MDHEN and SYDVKM. The CDR3 loop is CASSPRESPEAFF. CDR3 coding DNA: TGTGCCAGCAGTCCAAGGGAGTCCCCTGAAGCTTTCTTT.

The chain has TRBV19 and TRBJ2-2; D remains unclear. Trimming left V 7 bases short and J 0 bases short, with 6 bases between. The CDR3 runs to 13 residues. Germline V gene data show CDR1 as LNHDA and CDR2 as SQIVND (reference sequence). CDR3: CASILTNTGELFF. For the CDR3, the DNA is TGTGCCAGTATTCTTACGAACACCGGGGAGCTGTTTTTT.

This chain links TRBV27 with TRBJ1-2; tentative D call: TRBD1 (5 bases). Germline lookup yields CDR1 MNHEY and CDR2 SMNVEV (reference sequence). Trimming took off 4 bases at V and 0 bases at J, with 12 bases between the two ends. The CDR3 has 15 residues. CDR3 nucleotide sequence: TGTGCCAGCAGTTGGTACGGGGGTTCTAACTATGGCTACACCTTC. Protein: CASSWYGGSNYGYTF.

The chain links TRBV4-1 to TRBJ1-1; D is perhaps TRBD1 (5 bases). Trimming took off 4 bases at V and 0 bases at J, with 12 bases between the two ends. The CDR3 spans 15 residues. CDR1 MGHRA and CDR2 YSYEKL come from the germline V gene. The CDR3 nucleotides are TGCGCCAGCAGCCTCCGAGGGGCAATGAACACTGAAGCTTTCTTT. It is translated as CASSLRGAMNTEAFF.

The CDR3 DNA sequence: TGTGCCGGGACAGGGGGCCGTGAAGCTTTCTTT. Translation: CAGTGGREAFF. The chain combines TRBV30 with TRBJ1-1, with 12 bases fitting TRBD1. CDR1 is GTSNPN and CDR2 is SVGIG in the germline V gene (reference sequence). Trimming at V came to 8 bases and at J to 7 bases, leaving 2 bases not matched to a gene. This CDR3 has 11 amino acids.

The V and J genes are TRBV4-1 and TRBJ2-7, with 7 bases matching TRBD2. The CDR3 totals 15 residues. In germline, CDR1 is MGHRA, CDR2 YSYEKL. Trimming removed 4 bases from V and 7 bases from J; junction bases left unmatched: 13. The DNA of the CDR3 is TGCGCCAGCAGCCGCGGGCAGGCCTATAGCGGGGAGCAGTACTTC. This encodes CASSRGQAYSGEQYF.

A remark on this clone: This may be a read error, as it is one base from a much larger clone. Other DNA sequences of this sample code for an identical CDR3. V is TRBV13 and J is TRBJ1-1; D unclear. Trimming left V 1 base short and J 1 base short, with 1 base between. The CDR3 loop spans 12 amino acids. CDR1 PRHDT and CDR2 FYEKMQ come from the germline V gene (reference sequence). The chain's CDR3 is CASSLENTEAFF. The CDR3 DNA sequence: TGTGCCAGCAGCTTAGAGAACACTGAAGCTTTCTTT. The full variable domain, with the rest looked up from reference TRBV13 and TRBJ1-1, is AAGVIQSPRHLIKEKRETATLKCYPIPRHDTVYWYQQGPGQDPQFLISFYEKMQSDKGSIPDRFSAQQFSDYHSELNMSSLELGDSALYFCASSLENTEAFFGQGTRLTVV.

The chain uses TRBV6-4 and TRBJ1-1; no clear D gene. In germline, CDR1 is MRHNA, CDR2 SNTAGT. Between the trimmed V and J ends, which lost 9 bases and 4 bases, there was a span of 9 bases. The CDR3 is 11 amino acids. CDR3 sequence reads: CARDGITEAFF. As DNA, the CDR3 is TGTGCCAGGGACGGAATCACTGAAGCTTTCTTT.

Concerning this clone itself: This same CDR3 is encoded by further DNA sequences in the sample. This chain joins TRBV7-9 and TRBJ1-5; D uncertain. With 0 bases removed from V and 7 bases from J, the gap between germline ends came to 4 bases. The germline V gene has CDR1 SEHNR and CDR2 FQNEAQ (reference sequence). The CDR3 sequence is 12 residues long. For the CDR3, the DNA is TGTGCCAGCAGCTTAGCGGACCAGCCCCAGCATTTT. It encodes CASSLADQPQHF. The whole variable domain, remainder taken from reference TRBV7-9 and TRBJ1-5, is DTGVSQNPRHKITKRGQNVTFRCDPISEHNRLYWYRQTLGQGPEFLTYFQNEAQLEKSRLLSDRFSAERPKGSFSTLEIQRTEQGDSAMYLCASSLADQPQHFGDGTRLSIL.

The chain carries TRBV6-5 and TRBJ2-2, with a tentative D call TRBD1 (6 bases). The length of the CDR3 is 13 residues. Trimming cost V 10 bases and J 4 bases, with 13 bases left between them. Germline-derived CDR1 and CDR2 are MNHEY and SVGAGI. DNA for the CDR3: TGTGCCACCGAGGGACAACGCACCGGGGAGCTGTTTTTT. It codes for CATEGQRTGELFF.

This clone was counted once. Other DNA sequences in the sample encode the same CDR3. The genes are TRBV7-9 and TRBJ2-7; 8 bases line up with TRBD1. Trimming removed 6 bases from V and 2 bases from J; junction bases left unmatched: 6. The CDR3 contains 14 residues. Per the germline V gene, CDR1 is SEHNR and CDR2 is FQNEAQ (reference sequence). CDR3 bases: TGTGCCAGCAGTTCCACAGGGGGGACCTACGAGCAGTACTTC. It is translated as CASSSTGGTYEQYF.

Here the CDR3 reads CAWSRLREAGNTIYF. The CDR3 DNA sequence: TGTGCCTGGAGCCGGCTCAGGGAAGCTGGAAACACCATATATTTT. The rearrangement uses TRBV30 and TRBJ1-3; perhaps TRBD1 as D (5 bases). Germline V gives CDR1 GTSNPN, CDR2 SVGIG (reference sequence). V gave up 3 bases and J gave up 2 bases, with 14 bases separating them. This CDR3 spans 15 amino acids.

J is TRBJ2-3 and V is TRBV7-6, with D possibly being TRBD2 (7 bases). The V and J ends lost 8 bases and 4 bases respectively, with 19 bases between them. The CDR3 is 15 residues long. Germline CDR1 reads SGHVS; CDR2 reads FNYEAQ. The CDR3 nucleotides are TGTGCCAGCCAGGGGCTGGCGGGAGACGCAGATACGCAGTATTTT. Translated, it gives CASQGLAGDADTQYF.

V is TRBV13 and J is TRBJ2-1, with 11 bases that match TRBD2. V shed 0 bases and J 5 bases; nucleotides not matched to a gene: 3. Germline assignment: CDR1 PRHDT and CDR2 FYEKMQ (reference sequence). This CDR3 spans 16 amino acids. In DNA form, the CDR3 reads TGTGCCAGCAGCTTAGGTCCGACTAGCGGGAACAATGAGCAGTTCTTC. Translated, it gives CASSLGPTSGNNEQFF.

The rearrangement uses TRBV29-1 and TRBJ2-1; 11 nucleotides match TRBD2. Unmatched junction bases numbered 5, after V lost 0 bases and J lost 4 bases. CDR1 is SQVTM, CDR2 ANQGSEA, per germline. The CDR3 is 16 residues long. The CDR3 region is CSVEDQGLAEYNEQFF. The CDR3 DNA follows: TGCAGCGTTGAAGATCAGGGACTAGCGGAGTACAATGAGCAGTTCTTC.

The rearrangement links TRBV10-2 to TRBJ2-6; D remains ambiguous. Per the germline V gene, CDR1 is WSHSY and CDR2 is SAAADI. The V gene lost 4 bases and the J gene lost 0 bases, with 4 bases spanning the gap. The CDR3 is 14 residues long. The CDR3, as DNA: TGCGCCAGCAGTGGTACCTCTGGGGCCAACGTCCTGACTTTC. This translates into CASSGTSGANVLTF.

The V call is TRBV30, the J call TRBJ1-2; D possibly corresponds to TRBD1 (5 bases). Between the trimmed V and J ends, which lost 0 bases and 6 bases, there was a span of 14 bases. This CDR3 has 14 amino acids. Germline V gene data show CDR1 as GTSNPN and CDR2 as SVGIG (reference sequence). The CDR3 region is CAWSVGLGRDGYTF. CDR3 sequence (DNA): TGTGCCTGGAGTGTGGGGTTGGGGCGGGATGGCTACACCTTC.

Turning to this clone: Germline is not matched at one junction end, which may reflect a read error. V is TRBV7-7 and J is TRBJ2-5; D tentatively reads TRBD1 or TRBD2 (5 bases each). CDR1 and CDR2 from the germline V gene are SSHAT and FNYEAQ (reference sequence). The CDR3 has 15 amino acids. The CDR3 here is CASSLEGPEQETQYF. DNA for the CDR3: TGTGCTAGCAGCTTAGAGGGGCCCGAACAAGAGACCCAGTACTTC.

As for this clone: The sample holds other DNA sequences that translate to the same CDR3. The rearrangement links TRBV7-9 to TRBJ2-7; D is undetermined. Trimming took off 5 bases at V and 4 bases at J, with 12 bases between the two ends. Germline CDR1 reads SEHNR; CDR2 reads FQNEAQ (reference sequence). The CDR3 contains 13 residues. CDR3 DNA: TGTGCCAGCAGCCCTACTCACAGTTACGAGCAGTACTTC. It is translated as CASSPTHSYEQYF. Together with reference TRBV7-9 and TRBJ2-7, the CDR3 gives the full variable domain: DTGVSQNPRHKITKRGQNVTFRCDPISEHNRLYWYRQTLGQGPEFLTYFQNEAQLEKSRLLSDRFSAERPKGSFSTLEIQRTEQGDSAMYLCASSPTHSYEQYFGPGTRLTVT.

In the case of this clone: The identical CDR3 is also encoded by other nucleotide sequences in the sample. The rearrangement links TRBV19 to TRBJ1-1; D remains ambiguous. Trimming took off 3 bases at V and 1 base at J, with 9 bases between the two ends. The CDR3 contains 14 residues. Germline V gene lookup returns CDR1 LNHDA and CDR2 SQIVND (reference sequence). The CDR3 sequence: CASSIVGANTEAFF. CDR3 nucleotide sequence: TGTGCCAGTAGTATCGTGGGCGCGAACACTGAAGCTTTCTTT.

Comment on this clone: This specimen includes other DNA sequences encoding the same CDR3. This chain connects TRBV28 to TRBJ2-7; 7 bases match TRBD1. Germline loops: CDR1 MDHEN, CDR2 SYDVKM. V lost 3 bases to trimming and J lost 4 bases; unmatched junction nucleotides: 3. The CDR3 is made up of 13 amino acids. CDR3 DNA: TGTGCCAGCAGTTTCGCAGGGGGATACGAGCAGTACTTC. Its protein product is CASSFAGGYEQYF.

J is TRBJ2-2 and V is TRBV27; D possibly matches TRBD1 or TRBD2 (5 bases each). From germline, CDR1 is MNHEY and CDR2 SMNVEV (reference sequence). V lost 2 bases and J 4 bases, leaving 11 bases between the germline ends. The CDR3 has 15 residues. CDR3 loop: CASSLGSGPTGELFF. The CDR3 nucleotides are TGTGCCAGCAGTTTAGGGTCGGGACCCACCGGGGAGCTGTTTTTT.